Presented here are 3 T cell receptor beta chains from one specimen sequenced in a study of OX40 agonist ivuxolimab in advanced cancers. Library preparation was by the immunoSEQ multiplex PCR assay. The table comes from immuneACCESS by way of TCRdb, which keeps in-frame sequences with V and J called. Part of the clones is missing from these tables; in studies checked, under half for an unresolved V gene and the rest for unknown reasons. The sample profile shows tens of thousands of clones; about 89% of them were found once. The biggest ten clones account for about 1.7% of the sample. This specimen was CD4+ or CD8+ T cells sorted from blood, taken in a trial of the OX40 agonist ivuxolimab. The source of these receptors is an adult with an advanced solid tumor such as melanoma, head and neck, liver or kidney cancer.

V usage is TRBV5-1 and J usage is TRBJ2-7, with TRBD2 matching 10 bases. After removal of 1 base from V and 5 bases from J, the junction contained 6 bases not matched to a gene. Germline V gene sequence: CDR1 SGHRS, CDR2 YFSETQ. The CDR3 is 15 residues long. This CDR3 reads CASSLRASGSNEQYF. CDR3 nucleotides: TGCGCCAGCAGCTTGCGGGCTAGCGGGAGTAACGAGCAGTACTTC.

The sample holds one count of this clone. This chain links TRBV7-2 with TRBJ1-2, with D unclear. The germline CDR1 and CDR2 sequences are SGHTA and FQGNSA. Trimming took off 2 bases at V and 0 bases at J, with 7 bases between the two ends. This CDR3 has 14 amino acids. DNA of the CDR3: TGTGCCAGCAGCTTATGGCAAGCTAACTATGGCTACACCTTC. It translates to CASSLWQANYGYTF.

The chain combines TRBV19 with TRBJ1-1, with D perhaps matching TRBD1 (5 bases). This CDR3 spans 14 amino acids. Germline V gene lookup returns CDR1 LNHDA and CDR2 SQIVND (reference sequence). The V and J ends lost 5 bases and 2 bases respectively, with 12 bases between them. The CDR3 DNA sequence: TGTGCCAGTAGTGCCAGGGTAGGTAACACTGAAGCTTTCTTT. Protein product: CASSARVGNTEAFF.